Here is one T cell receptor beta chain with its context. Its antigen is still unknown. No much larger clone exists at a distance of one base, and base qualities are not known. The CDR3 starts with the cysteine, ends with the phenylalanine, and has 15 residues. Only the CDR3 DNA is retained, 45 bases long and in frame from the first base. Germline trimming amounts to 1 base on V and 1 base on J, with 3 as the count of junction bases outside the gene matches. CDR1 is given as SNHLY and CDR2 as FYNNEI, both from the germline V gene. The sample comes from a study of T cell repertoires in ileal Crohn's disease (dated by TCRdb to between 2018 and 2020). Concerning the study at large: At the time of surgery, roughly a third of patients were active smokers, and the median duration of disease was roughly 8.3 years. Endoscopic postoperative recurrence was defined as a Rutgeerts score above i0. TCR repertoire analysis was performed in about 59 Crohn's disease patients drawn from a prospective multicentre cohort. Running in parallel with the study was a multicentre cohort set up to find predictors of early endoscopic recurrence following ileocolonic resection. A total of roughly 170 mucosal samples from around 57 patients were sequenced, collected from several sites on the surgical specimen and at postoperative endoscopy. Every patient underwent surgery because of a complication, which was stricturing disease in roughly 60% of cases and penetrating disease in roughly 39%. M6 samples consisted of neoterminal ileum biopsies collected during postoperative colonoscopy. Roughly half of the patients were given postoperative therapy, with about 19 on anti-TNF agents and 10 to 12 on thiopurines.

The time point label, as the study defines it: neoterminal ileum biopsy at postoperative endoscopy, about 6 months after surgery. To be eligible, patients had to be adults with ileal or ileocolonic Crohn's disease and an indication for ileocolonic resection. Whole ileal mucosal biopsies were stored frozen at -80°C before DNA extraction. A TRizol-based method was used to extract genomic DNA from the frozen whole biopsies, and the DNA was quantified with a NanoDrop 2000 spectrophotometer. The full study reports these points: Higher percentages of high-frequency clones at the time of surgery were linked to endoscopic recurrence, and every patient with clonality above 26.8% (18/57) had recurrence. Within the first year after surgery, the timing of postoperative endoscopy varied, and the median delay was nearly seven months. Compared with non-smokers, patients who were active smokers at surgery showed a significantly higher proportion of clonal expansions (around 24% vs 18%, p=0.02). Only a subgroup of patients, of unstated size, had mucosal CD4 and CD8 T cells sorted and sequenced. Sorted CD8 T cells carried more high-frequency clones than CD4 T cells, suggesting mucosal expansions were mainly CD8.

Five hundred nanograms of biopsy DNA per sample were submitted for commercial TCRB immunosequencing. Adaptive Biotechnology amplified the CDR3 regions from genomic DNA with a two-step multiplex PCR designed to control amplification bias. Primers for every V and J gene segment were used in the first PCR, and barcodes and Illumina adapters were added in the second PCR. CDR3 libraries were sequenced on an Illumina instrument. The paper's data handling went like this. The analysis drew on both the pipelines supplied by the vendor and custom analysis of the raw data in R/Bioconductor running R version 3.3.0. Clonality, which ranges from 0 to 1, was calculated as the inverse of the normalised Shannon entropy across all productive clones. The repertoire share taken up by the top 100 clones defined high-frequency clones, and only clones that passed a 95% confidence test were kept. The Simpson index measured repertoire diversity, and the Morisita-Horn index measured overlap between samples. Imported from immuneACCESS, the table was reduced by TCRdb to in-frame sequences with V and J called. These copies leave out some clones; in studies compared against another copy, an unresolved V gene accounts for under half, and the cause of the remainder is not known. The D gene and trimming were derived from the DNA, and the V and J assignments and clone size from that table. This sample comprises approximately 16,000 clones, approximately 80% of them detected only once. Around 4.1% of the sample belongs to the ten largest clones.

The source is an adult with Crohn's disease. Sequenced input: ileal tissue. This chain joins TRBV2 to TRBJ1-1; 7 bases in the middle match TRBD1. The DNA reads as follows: TGTGCCAGCAGTGAAGTGACAGGGACGAACACTGAAGCTTTCTTT. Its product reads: CASSEVTGTNTEAFF. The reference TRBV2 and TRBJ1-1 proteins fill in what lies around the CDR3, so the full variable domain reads EPEVTQTPSHQVTQMGQEVILRCVPISNHLYFYWYRQILGQKVEFLVSFYNNEISEKSEIFDDQFSVERPDGSNFTLKIRSTKLEDSAMYFCASSEVTGTNTEAFFGQGTRLTVV.